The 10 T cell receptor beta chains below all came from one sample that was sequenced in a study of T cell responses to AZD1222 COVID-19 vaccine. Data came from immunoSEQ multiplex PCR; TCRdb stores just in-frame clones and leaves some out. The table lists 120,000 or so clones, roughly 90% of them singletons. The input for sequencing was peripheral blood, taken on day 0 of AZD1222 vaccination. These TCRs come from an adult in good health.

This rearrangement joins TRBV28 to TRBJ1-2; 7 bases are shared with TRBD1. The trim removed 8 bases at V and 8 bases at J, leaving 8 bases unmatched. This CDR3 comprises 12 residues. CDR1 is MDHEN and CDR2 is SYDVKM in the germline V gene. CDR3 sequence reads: CASLYRGRGYTF. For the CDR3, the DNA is TGTGCCAGCCTCTACAGGGGTAGGGGCTACACCTTC.

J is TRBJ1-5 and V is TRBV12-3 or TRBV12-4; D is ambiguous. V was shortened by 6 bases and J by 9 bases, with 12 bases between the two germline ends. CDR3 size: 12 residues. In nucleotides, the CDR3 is TGTGCCAGCAGCTCCGCGCGTATGCCCCAGCATTTT. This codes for CASSSARMPQHF.

The CDR3 nucleotides are TGTGCCAGCAGCCCTTCGACTAGCGGGAGGCGGTTCTTC. The encoded protein is CASSPSTSGRRFF. The V gene is TRBV11-2, the J gene TRBJ2-1; 13 bases align to TRBD2. CDR3 length: 13 residues. The J segment lost 15 bases and the V segment lost 5 bases, leaving 7 bases of the junction unmatched. Germline V CDR1 and CDR2: SGHAT, FQNNGV.

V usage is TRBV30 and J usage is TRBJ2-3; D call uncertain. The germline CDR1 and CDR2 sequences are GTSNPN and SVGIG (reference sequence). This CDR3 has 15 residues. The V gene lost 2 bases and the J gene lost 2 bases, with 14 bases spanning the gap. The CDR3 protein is CAWSLGQTNTDTQYF. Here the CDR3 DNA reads TGTGCCTGGAGTCTTGGGCAGACGAACACAGATACGCAGTATTTT.

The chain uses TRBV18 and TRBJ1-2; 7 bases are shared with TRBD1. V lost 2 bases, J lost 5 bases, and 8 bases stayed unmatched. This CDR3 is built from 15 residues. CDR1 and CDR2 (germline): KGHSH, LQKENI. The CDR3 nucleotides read TGTGCCAGCTCACCAGGGACAGCGCTGACTTATGGCTACACCTTC. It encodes CASSPGTALTYGYTF. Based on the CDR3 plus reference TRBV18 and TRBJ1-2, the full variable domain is NAGVMQNPRHLVRRRGQEARLRCSPMKGHSHVYWYRQLPEEGLKFMVYLQKENIIDESGMPKERFSAEFPKEGPSILRIQQVVRGDSAAYFCASSPGTALTYGYTFGSGTRLTVV.

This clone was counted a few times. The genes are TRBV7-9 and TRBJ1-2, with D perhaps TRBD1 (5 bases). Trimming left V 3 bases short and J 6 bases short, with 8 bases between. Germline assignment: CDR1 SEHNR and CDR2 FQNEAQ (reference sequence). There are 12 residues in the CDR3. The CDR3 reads CASSFQGDGYTF. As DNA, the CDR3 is TGTGCCAGCAGCTTCCAGGGTGATGGCTACACCTTC.

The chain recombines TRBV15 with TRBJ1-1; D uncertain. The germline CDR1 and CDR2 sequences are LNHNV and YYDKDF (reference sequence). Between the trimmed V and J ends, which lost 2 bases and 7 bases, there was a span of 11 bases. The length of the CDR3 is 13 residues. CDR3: CATSRSVEFEAFF. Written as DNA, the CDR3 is TGTGCCACCAGCAGATCCGTGGAGTTTGAAGCTTTCTTT.

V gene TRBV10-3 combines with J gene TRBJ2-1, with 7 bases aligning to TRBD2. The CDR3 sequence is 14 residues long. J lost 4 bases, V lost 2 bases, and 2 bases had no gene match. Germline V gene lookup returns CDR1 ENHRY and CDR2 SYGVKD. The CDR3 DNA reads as TGTGCCATCAGTGAGACTAGCGAATACAATGAGCAGTTCTTC. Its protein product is CAISETSEYNEQFF.

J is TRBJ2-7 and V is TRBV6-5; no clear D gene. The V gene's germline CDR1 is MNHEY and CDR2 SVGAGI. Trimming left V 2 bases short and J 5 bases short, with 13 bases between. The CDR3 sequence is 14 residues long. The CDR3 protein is CASSYRVGLDEQYF. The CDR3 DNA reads TGTGCCAGCAGTTACCGAGTGGGTCTTGACGAGCAGTACTTC.

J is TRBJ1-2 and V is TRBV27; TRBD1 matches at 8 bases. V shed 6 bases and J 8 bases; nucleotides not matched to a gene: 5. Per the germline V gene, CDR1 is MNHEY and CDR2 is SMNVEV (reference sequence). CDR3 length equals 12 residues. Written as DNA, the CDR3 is TGTGCCAGCAGACGACAGGGGCACGGCTACACCTTC. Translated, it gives CASRRQGHGYTF.